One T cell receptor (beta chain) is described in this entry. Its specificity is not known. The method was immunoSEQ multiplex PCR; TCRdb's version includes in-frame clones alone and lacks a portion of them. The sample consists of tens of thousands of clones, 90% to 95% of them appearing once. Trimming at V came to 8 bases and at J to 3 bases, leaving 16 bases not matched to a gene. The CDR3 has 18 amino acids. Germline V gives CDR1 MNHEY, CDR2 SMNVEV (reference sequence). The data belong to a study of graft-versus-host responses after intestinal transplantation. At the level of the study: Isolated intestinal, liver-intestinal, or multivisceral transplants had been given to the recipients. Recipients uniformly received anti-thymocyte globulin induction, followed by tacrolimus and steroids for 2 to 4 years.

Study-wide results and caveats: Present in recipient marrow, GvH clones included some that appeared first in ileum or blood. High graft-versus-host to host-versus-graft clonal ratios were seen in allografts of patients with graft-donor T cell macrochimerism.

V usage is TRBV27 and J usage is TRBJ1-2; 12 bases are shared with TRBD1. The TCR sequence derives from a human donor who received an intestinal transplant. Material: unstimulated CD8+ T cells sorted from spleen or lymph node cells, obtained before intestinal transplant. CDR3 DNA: TGTGCCAGCGGACAAACCGGGACAGGGGGCATTGGGGACTATGGCTACACCTTC. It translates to CASGQTGTGGIGDYGYTF.